This note documents a single T cell receptor beta chain sequence. Per the germline V gene, CDR1 is LGHNA and CDR2 is YNFKEQ. The CDR3 is made up of 16 amino acids. V shed 5 bases and J 5 bases; nucleotides not matched to a gene: 11. The sample originates from a study of blood T cell repertoires in COVID-19. Libraries were prepared by immunoSEQ multiplex PCR; TCRdb keeps only in-frame clonotypes and omits some of them. The table includes about 530,000 clones, 85% to 90% detected once. Material: peripheral blood. The clonotype originates from a woman between 50 and 59 years old with COVID-19, enrolled during active disease. The chain is built from TRBV4-2 and TRBJ1-2, with 10 bases fitting TRBD1. The CDR3 protein is CASSLGGQGSGYGYTF. The CDR3 coding sequence is TGTGCCAGCAGCTTGGGGGGACAGGGGTCCGGGTATGGCTACACCTTC.